The 10 T cell receptor beta chains listed next were all sequenced from one sample in a study of post-analysis software for immune sequencing data. The authors incorporated unique molecular identifiers into the TCR beta cDNA libraries. From the PCR reads, TCRdb called clonotypes with MiXCR, one entry per CDR3 protein. The sample yields about 770,000 distinct CDR3 sequences, 46% seen once. No antigen has been identified for these receptors. Overall study findings and caveats: The five TRBV segments detected at higher frequency in patients than in controls included TRBV5-6, TRBV5-1 and TRBV20-1.

The sequenced sample was blood. These receptors were collected from a girl aged 5 to 17 with multiple sclerosis.

This rearrangement joins TRBV9 to TRBJ2-7; TRBD2 is a possible D gene (5 bases). The CDR3 extends over 14 amino acids. Trimming shortened V by 0 bases and J by 7 bases, and 14 bases separated the two germline ends. Germline V lookup: CDR1 SGDLS, CDR2 YYNGEE. The CDR3 DNA reads TGTGCCAGCAGCGTAGCAGCGGCGCCGGGGGAGCAGTACTTC. This gives the protein CASSVAAAPGEQYF.

V usage is TRBV9 and J usage is TRBJ2-1, with TRBD1 as a possible D gene (6 bases). The CDR3 contains 13 residues. CDR1 and CDR2 (germline): SGDLS, YYNGEE. The V end lost 7 bases, the J end lost 8 bases, and 16 bases lay between the germline ends. The CDR3 spells CASSRGTIDEQFF. CDR3 bases: TGTGCCAGCTCGAGGGGGACAATCGATGAGCAGTTCTTC.

The chain joins TRBV4-1 to TRBJ2-7, with 7 bases matching TRBD2. Germline V gene lookup returns CDR1 MGHRA and CDR2 YSYEKL. This CDR3 spans 16 amino acids. V was clipped by 3 bases and J by 3 bases; unmatched bases: 11. The CDR3 region is CASSHPGAGDHYEQYF. Written as DNA, the CDR3 is TGCGCCAGCAGCCACCCTGGGGCGGGAGACCACTACGAGCAGTACTTC.

The chain combines TRBV7-9 with TRBJ2-7; TRBD2 aligns across 10 bases. The V segment lost 0 bases and the J segment 4 bases; nucleotides outside the gene matches: 6. The V gene's germline CDR1 is SEHNR and CDR2 FQNEAQ (reference sequence). This CDR3 region has 16 residues. CDR3 DNA sequence: TGTGCCAGCAGCTTAGCGCACACTAGCGGGGAATACGAGCAGTACTTC. Residues: CASSLAHTSGEYEQYF.

This sequence joins TRBV5-6 and TRBJ1-2, with TRBD1 matching over 9 bases. Germline V CDR1 and CDR2: SGHDT, YYEEEE. This CDR3 is built from 15 residues. With V trimmed by 4 bases and J by 2 bases, 6 bases remained unmatched. The chain's CDR3 is CASSGPGQGNYGYTF. The CDR3 DNA sequence: TGTGCCAGCAGCGGACCGGGACAGGGAAACTATGGCTACACCTTC.

The sample holds a few counts of this clonotype. The CDR3, as DNA: TGTGCCAGCAGTTTACCAGGGGGCGAATGCCAAGAGACCCAGTACTTC. This gives the protein CASSLPGGECQETQYF. This rearrangement joins TRBV13 to TRBJ2-5; TRBD1 agrees at 8 bases. Trimming cost V 6 bases and J 1 base; bases outside gene matches: 10. CDR3 size: 16 residues. The germline CDR1 and CDR2 sequences are PRHDT and FYEKMQ (reference sequence).

This clonotype was counted a few times. CDR3 in amino acids: CASSTTSQGRVNEQFF. CDR3 DNA sequence: TGTGCCAGCAGTACCACATCCCAGGGTCGGGTGAATGAGCAGTTCTTC. The chain uses TRBV6-5 and TRBJ2-1; a weak D match, TRBD1 (5 bases). CDR3 length: 16 amino acids. Germline CDR1 MNHEY, CDR2 SVGAGI. V was cut by 5 bases and J by 7 bases, with 21 bases left in between.

The chain combines TRBV29-1 with TRBJ2-7, with TRBD1 matching over 7 bases. The CDR3 has 13 residues. Unmatched junction bases numbered 10, after V lost 6 bases and J lost 5 bases. Germline V gene lookup returns CDR1 SQVTM and CDR2 ANQGSEA. The CDR3 region is CSVPVTGADEQYF. CDR3 in DNA: TGCAGCGTCCCCGTCACAGGGGCCGACGAGCAGTACTTC.

This clonotype was seen only once. A much larger clone lies one base from this, so it may be a read error. The chain combines TRBV20-1 with TRBJ2-7, with 14 bases aligning to TRBD2. This CDR3 spans 12 amino acids. The germline V gene has CDR1 DFQATT and CDR2 SNEGSKA (reference sequence). The CDR3, as DNA: TGCAGGGGACTAGCGGGAGTCAATGAGCAGTACTTC. As protein: CRGLAGVNEQYF.

This clonotype came up a few times. The chain carries TRBV4-1 and TRBJ1-2, with 7 bases aligning to TRBD1. Looked up from germline, CDR1 is MGHRA and CDR2 is YSYEKL. V lost 0 bases to trimming and J lost 6 bases; unmatched junction nucleotides: 4. CDR3 size: 14 residues. The CDR3 sequence is CASSQDRGRDGYTF. The CDR3 DNA reads TGCGCCAGCAGCCAAGATAGGGGGCGGGATGGCTACACCTTC.